This T cell receptor beta chain was found in a study of human T cells and chemical hapten exposure. Overall study context: Throughout the approximately 24-week study, diphenylcyclopropenone was applied weekly to the patients' scalps. Patches with 0.01% DPC went on the upper back, and the tests were read at 6 days. General study findings and limits: The number of TCRs over 1 in 1000 frequency stayed unchanged after DPC.

This clonotype was seen a handful of times. Its cognate antigen is unknown. V shed 1 base and J shed 2 bases, with 10 bases lying between them. The germline V gene encodes CDR1 SGHTA and CDR2 FQGNSA. CDR3 length: 15 residues. TCRdb reprocessed the RACE reads via MiXCR and lists one record per CDR3 protein. The table includes tens of thousands of distinct CDR3 sequences, around 12% detected once. Time point given: pre-sensitization, week 0. This sample's treatment: therapeutic diphenylcyclopropenone sensitization with weekly scalp DPC. Total RNA extraction was carried out from unfractionated whole blood. Every donor had alopecia and was 18 to 70 years old; all were suitable for DPC.

The V gene is TRBV7-2, the J gene TRBJ2-3; D possibly corresponds to TRBD2 (6 bases). This sequence originates from a woman between 40 and 50 years old with alopecia areata. Some clones in this sample may be carry-over from other donors' samples. The sample was whole blood, taken in connection with sensitization to the hapten diphenylcyclopropenone (DPC). In nucleotides, the CDR3 is TGTGCCAGCAGCTTAGGGGAGGCGACCACAGATACGCAGTATTTT. Translating it yields CASSLGEATTDTQYF.